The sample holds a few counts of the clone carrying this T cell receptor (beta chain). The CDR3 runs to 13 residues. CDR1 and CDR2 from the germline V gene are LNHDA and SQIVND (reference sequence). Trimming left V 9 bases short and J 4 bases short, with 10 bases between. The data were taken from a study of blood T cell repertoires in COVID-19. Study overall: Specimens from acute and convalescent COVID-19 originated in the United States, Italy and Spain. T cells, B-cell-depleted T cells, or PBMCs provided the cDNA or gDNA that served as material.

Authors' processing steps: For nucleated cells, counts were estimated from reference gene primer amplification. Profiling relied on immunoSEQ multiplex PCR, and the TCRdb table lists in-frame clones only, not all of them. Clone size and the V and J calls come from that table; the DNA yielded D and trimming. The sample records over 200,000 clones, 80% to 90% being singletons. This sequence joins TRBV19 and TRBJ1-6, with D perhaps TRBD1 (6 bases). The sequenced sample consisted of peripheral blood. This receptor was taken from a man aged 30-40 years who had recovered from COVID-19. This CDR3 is CASRDIYNSPLHF. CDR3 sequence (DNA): TGTGCCAGCCGGGACATATATAATTCACCCCTCCACTTT. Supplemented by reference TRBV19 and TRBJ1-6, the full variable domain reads DGGITQSPKYLFRKEGQNVTLSCEQNLNHDAMYWYRQDPGQGLRLIYYSQIVNDFQKGDIAEGYSVSREKKESFPLTVTSAQKNPTAFYLCASRDIYNSPLHFGNGTRLTVT.